One and the same sample provided the 15 T cell receptor beta chains below, sequenced in a study of cytomegalovirus exposure and HLA in healthy donors. PCR amplification relied on 60 Vbeta primers (plus 13 Jbeta primers). Assay used: immunoSEQ multiplex PCR; TCRdb lists only in-frame clones, some missing. The profile shows more than 100,000 clones, roughly 80% of them singletons. Sequencing input: PBMCs. The receptors derive from a woman between 50 and 59 years old in good health and CMV-seropositive.

The chain carries TRBV21-1 and TRBJ2-1; no check of the table's D call, TRBD2, against the DNA was made. TRBV21-1 has pseudogene status. This CDR3 comprises 18 residues. CDR3 nucleotides: TGTGCCAGCAGCACGACTAGCGGGAGAGTGAGCTCCTACAATGAGCAGTTCTTC. Translation gives CASSTTSGRVSSYNEQFF.

The table lists this clone with a few counts. V usage is TRBV7-9 and J usage is TRBJ2-5; 7 bases map to TRBD2. Germline V CDR1 and CDR2: SEHNR, FQNEAQ (reference sequence). The V gene end was trimmed by 2 bases and the J gene end by 5 bases; junction bases not matched to a gene: 2. This CDR3 comprises 13 residues. CDR3 amino acids: CASSLWGGETQYF. CDR3 sequence (DNA): TGTGCCAGCAGCTTATGGGGAGGGGAGACCCAGTACTTC.

The chain employs TRBV5-1 and TRBJ1-1, with D hard to call. CDR3 length: 13 residues. Germline V gene lookup returns CDR1 SGHRS and CDR2 YFSETQ. Trimming took 4 bases from V and 1 from J, leaving 8 bases between them. The CDR3 loop is CASSPVRNTEAFF. In DNA, the CDR3 is TGCGCCAGCAGCCCCGTGAGGAACACTGAAGCTTTCTTT. The whole variable domain, filled in from reference TRBV5-1 and TRBJ1-1, reads KAGVTQTPRYLIKTRGQQVTLSCSPISGHRSVSWYQQTPGQGLQFLFEYFSETQRNKGNFPGRFSGRQFSNSRSEMNVSTLELGDSALYLCASSPVRNTEAFFGQGTRLTVV.

This chain connects TRBV7-8 to TRBJ2-4; TRBD2 aligns across 7 bases. CDR1 is SGHVS and CDR2 is FQNEAQ in the germline V gene. CDR3 length: 14 amino acids. The V and J ends lost 5 bases and 5 bases, in that order; junction bases with no gene match: 6. The CDR3: CASSLSGGENIQYF. The CDR3 region has the DNA TGTGCCAGCAGCCTATCGGGAGGAGAAAACATTCAGTACTTC.

This clone appeared a few times. This chain connects TRBV9 to TRBJ2-1; a possible D gene is TRBD2 (5 bases). Per germline, CDR1 SGDLS and CDR2 YYNGEE. The CDR3 extends over 13 amino acids. V was clipped by 2 bases and J by 8 bases, with 11 bases between them. CDR3 sequence (DNA): TGTGCCAGCAGCGTGGGTTTGCGGGATGAGCAGTTCTTC. Its protein product is CASSVGLRDEQFF.

The CDR3 reads CASSSQRGSGETQYF. The CDR3 region has the DNA TGTGCCAGCAGCTCACAGCGGGGGTCCGGGGAGACCCAGTACTTC. The chain combines TRBV7-2 with TRBJ2-5, with 8 bases fitting TRBD2. The V segment lost 4 bases and the J segment 5 bases; nucleotides outside the gene matches: 9. The CDR3 spans 15 residues. Per germline, CDR1 SGHTA and CDR2 FQGNSA.

J is TRBJ2-7 and V is TRBV28, with D maybe TRBD2 (6 bases). Trimming cost V 7 bases and J 3 bases, with 13 bases left between them. Looked up from germline, CDR1 is MDHEN and CDR2 is SYDVKM. The CDR3 totals 13 residues. In DNA, the CDR3 is TGTGCCAGCAAAGGCGGGGTGAGCTACGAGCAGTACTTC. This encodes CASKGGVSYEQYF. The whole variable domain, remainder taken from reference TRBV28 and TRBJ2-7, is DVKVTQSSRYLVKRTGEKVFLECVQDMDHENMFWYRQDPGLGLRLIYFSYDVKMKEKGDIPEGYSVSREKKERFSLILESASTNQTSMYLCASKGGVSYEQYFGPGTRLTVT.

V gene TRBV5-1 combines with J gene TRBJ2-7, with 11 nucleotides matching TRBD2. With V trimmed by 2 bases and J by 2 bases, 0 bases remained unmatched. CDR1 and CDR2 from the germline V gene are SGHRS and YFSETQ. This CDR3 has 14 residues. CDR3 DNA: TGCGCCAGCAGCTTTAGCGGGGGGGCCTACGAGCAGTACTTC. Translating gives CASSFSGGAYEQYF.

This rearrangement joins TRBV30 to TRBJ1-1; 7 bases agree with TRBD1. CDR3 length: 12 amino acids. The J segment lost 3 bases and the V segment lost 8 bases, leaving 6 bases of the junction unmatched. CDR1 is GTSNPN, CDR2 SVGIG, per germline (reference sequence). CDR3 sequence: CARRDRDTEAFF. DNA of the CDR3: TGTGCCCGCAGAGACAGGGACACTGAAGCTTTCTTT.

The chain employs TRBV9 and TRBJ1-2; 10 bases align to TRBD1. Germline V lookup: CDR1 SGDLS, CDR2 YYNGEE. There are 15 residues in the CDR3. V lost 3 bases, J lost 3 bases, and 5 bases stayed unmatched. The CDR3 sequence: CASSAGDRGDYGYTF. CDR3 DNA sequence: TGTGCCAGCAGCGCGGGGGACAGGGGAGACTATGGCTACACCTTC.

The rearrangement joins TRBV5-1 to TRBJ2-2; D call uncertain. CDR1 SGHRS and CDR2 YFSETQ come from the germline V gene. This CDR3 is built from 15 residues. V lost 0 bases, J lost 1 base, and 7 bases lay in between. Here the CDR3 reads CASSLVAGNTGELFF. The CDR3 coding sequence is TGCGCCAGCAGCTTGGTGGCAGGGAACACCGGGGAGCTGTTTTTT.

The V gene is TRBV5-1, the J gene TRBJ2-3; 8 nucleotides agree with TRBD2. Germline CDR1 is SGHRS and CDR2 is YFSETQ. V shed 0 bases and J 3 bases; nucleotides not matched to a gene: 3. The CDR3 runs 15 residues. In DNA form, the CDR3 reads TGCGCCAGCAGCTTGGAACTAGCGGAGACAGATACGCAGTATTTT. Its protein is CASSLELAETDTQYF.

The V gene is TRBV28, the J gene TRBJ1-1, with D perhaps TRBD1 (5 bases). The germline V gene has CDR1 MDHEN and CDR2 SYDVKM. V dropped 2 bases and J dropped 1 base, with 11 bases sitting between them. CDR3 length: 15 amino acids. The DNA of the CDR3 is TGTGCCAGCAGTTTAGGGCGGGGCCCGAACACTGAAGCTTTCTTT. It codes for CASSLGRGPNTEAFF.

The chain links TRBV2 to TRBJ1-4, with D unclear. This CDR3 region has 14 residues. Germline CDR1 is SNHLY and CDR2 is FYNNEI. V was trimmed by 6 bases and J by 0 bases, leaving 8 bases between them. The CDR3 loop is CASSLTSTNEKLFF. The CDR3 nucleotides are TGTGCCAGCAGCCTCACTTCAACTAATGAAAAACTGTTTTTT.

This clone was recorded only once. The chain has TRBV9 and TRBJ1-5, with 7 positions matching TRBD1. The CDR3 is made up of 13 amino acids. The germline V gene encodes CDR1 SGDLS and CDR2 YYNGEE. Trimming took 4 bases from V and 5 from J; bases not matched to a gene: 3. The CDR3 sequence is CASSTGTDQPQHF. CDR3 bases: TGTGCCAGCAGCACGGGGACAGATCAGCCCCAGCATTTT.